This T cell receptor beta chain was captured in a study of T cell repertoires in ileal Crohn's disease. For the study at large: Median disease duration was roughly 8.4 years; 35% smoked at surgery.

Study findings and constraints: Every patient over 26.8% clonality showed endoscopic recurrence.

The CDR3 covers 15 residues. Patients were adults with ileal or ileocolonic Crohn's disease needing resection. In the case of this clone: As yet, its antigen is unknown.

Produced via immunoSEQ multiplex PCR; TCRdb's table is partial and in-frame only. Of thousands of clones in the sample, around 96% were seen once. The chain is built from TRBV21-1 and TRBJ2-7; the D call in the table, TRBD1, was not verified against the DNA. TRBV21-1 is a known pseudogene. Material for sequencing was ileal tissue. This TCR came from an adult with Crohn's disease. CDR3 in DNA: TGTGCCAGCAGCAAAAGGGGCAGTAGCTCCTACGAGCAGTACTTC. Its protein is CASSKRGSSSYEQYF.